A selection of T cell receptor beta chains follows, all from one sample in a study of T cell repertoires in cytomegalovirus infection. Antigens of these TCRs are unknown. One entry per CDR3 protein results from TCRdb running MiXCR on the reads. The table records some 800,000 distinct CDR3 sequences, roughly 29% of them present only once. Material: cultured CD8+ T cells from PBMCs, obtained from culture after CMV antigen stimulation. The source is a human donor in good health (CMV status not recorded). Some clones in this sample may be carry-over from other donors' samples. Both conserved end residues are part of each CDR3. The D gene is left open where the match is weak. Some rows have no size entry. The others give once, few or many, or a class for an expanded clone.

>.|TRBJ2-1|TRBV19|TRBD2
TGTGCCAGTAGTATAGGGTATGGCGGGGGGGCTGTCAATGAGCAGTTCTTC
CASSIGYGGGAVNEQFF
>.|TRBJ1-6|TRBV27|.
TGTGCCAGCAGACCGGGTTTGGGGGATTCACCCCTCCACTTT
CASRPGLGDSPLHF
>.|TRBJ1-1|TRBV9|.
TGTGCCAGCGCTTCAGAGGACACTGAAGCTTTCTTT
CASASEDTEAFF
>.|TRBJ2-7|TRBV27|TRBD1
TGTGCCAGCAGTTCTCGACAGGGAACCACCTCCTACGAGCAGTACTTC
CASSSRQGTTSYEQYF
>many|TRBJ1-2|TRBV20-1|.
TGCAGTGCTAGGAACCAGGGTCCCTATGGCTACACCTTC
CSARNQGPYGYTF
>many|TRBJ1-2|TRBV19|.
TGTGCCAGTAGTATTGGGCCAACCCTAGGTACCTTC
CASSIGPTLGTF
>once|TRBJ2-7|TRBV15|.
TGTGCCACCAGCAGAGTTACAGGGTCCTACGAGCAGTACTTC
CATSRVTGSYEQYF
>many|TRBJ1-1|TRBV7-6|.
TGTGCCAGCAGCTTAGAAAGGGAAGCTTTCTTT
CASSLEREAFF
>.|TRBJ1-2|TRBV4-1|.
TGCGCCAGCAGCCAACCGGGGGCGCAAGGCTATGGCTACACCTTC
CASSQPGAQGYGYTF
>.|TRBJ2-2|TRBV27|TRBD1
TGTGCCAGCAGGAAAGGACAGGGGGAAATCACCGGGGAGCTGTTTTTT
CASRKGQGEITGELFF
>few|TRBJ1-1|TRBV10-3|.
TGTGCCATCAGTGATTACACTGAAGCTTTCTTT
CAISDYTEAFF
>.|TRBJ1-1|TRBV19|.
TGTGCCAGTAGTATAGATTTAGAGGATTTGAACACTGAAGCTTTCTTT
CASSIDLEDLNTEAFF
>.|TRBJ2-1|TRBV7-9|TRBD2
TGTACCAGCAGTCCTAGGGGGCTAGCGGGGGTTAAGGTGAACAATGAGCAGTTCTTC
CTSSPRGLAGVKVNNEQFF
>few|TRBJ1-1|TRBV2|.
TGTGCCACGGTGACAGGGAACACTGAAGCTTTCTTT
CATVTGNTEAFF
>many|TRBJ1-1|TRBV12-3/TRBV12-4|.
TGTGCCAGCAGTTCCTGGATAAACACTGAAGCTTTCTTT
CASSSWINTEAFF
>.|TRBJ2-3|TRBV5-5|.
TGTGCCAGCAGCCCCGATTGGGTGGGGATGACAGATACGCAGTATTTT
CASSPDWVGMTDTQYF
>.|TRBJ2-7|TRBV4-1|.
TGCGCCAGCAGCCAAGCCGACAGGTGGGGCCTCCACGAGCAGTACTTC
CASSQADRWGLHEQYF
>many|TRBJ1-2|TRBV7-2|.
TGTGCCAGCAAGGTCGGGGTACCGGCTAACTATGGCTACACCTTC
CASKVGVPANYGYTF
>.|TRBJ1-5|TRBV2|TRBD1
TGTGCCAGCAGCGCCACAGGGGGCCTACAGCCCCAGCATTTT
CASSATGGLQPQHF
>few|TRBJ1-5|TRBV7-2|TRBD1
TGTGCCAGCAGTCCAGGGGGCCCTCAGCCCCAGCATTTT
CASSPGGPQPQHF
>few|TRBJ1-4|TRBV14|.
TGTGCCAGCAGCCAAGATTGGGCGGGGAAGGCCCGAAAACTGTTTTTT
CASSQDWAGKARKLFF
>.|TRBJ2-7|TRBV2|TRBD1
TGTGCCAACCTCGGACAGGAGTCCTACGAGCAGTACTTC
CANLGQESYEQYF
>few|TRBJ2-1|TRBV19|TRBD2
TGTGCCAGTAGGTGGGGTAGCGGGGGCCACTACAATGAGCAGTTCTTC
CASRWGSGGHYNEQFF
>few|TRBJ2-3|TRBV28|.
TGTGCCAGCAGTTTGACAGGCTTTAGTCACAGGGATACGCAGTATTTT
CASSLTGFSHRDTQYF
>many|TRBJ2-2|TRBV7-6|TRBD1
TGTGCCAGCAGCTTAGTCGAGGACAGGTCCACCGGGGAGCTGTTTTTT
CASSLVEDRSTGELFF
>.|TRBJ2-3|TRBV28|.
TGTGCCAGCAGTTTTTCCCCCTGGCAGGGAGCAGATACGCAGTATTTT
CASSFSPWQGADTQYF
>many|TRBJ2-3|TRBV7-6|TRBD1
TGTGCCAGCAGCTTTGGACAGGGGAGGACAGATACGCAGTATTTT
CASSFGQGRTDTQYF
>few|TRBJ2-3|TRBV7-6|.
TGTGCCAGCAGCCCCGACTCAAACGGAGATACGCAGTATTTT
CASSPDSNGDTQYF
>.|TRBJ1-1|TRBV24-1|TRBD1
TGTGCCACCAGTGATGAGGACAGGCACCGTGGAGCTTTCTTT
CATSDEDRHRGAFF
>.|TRBJ2-3|TRBV5-3|.
TGTGCCAGCAGTTACTACAGGGTGAGCACAGATACGCAGTATTTT
CASSYYRVSTDTQYF
>once|TRBJ1-5|TRBV6-2/TRBV6-3|.
TGTGCCAGCAGGTTAATTCGGGGCCCTAATCAGCCCCAGCATTTT
CASRLIRGPNQPQHF
>.|TRBJ1-5|TRBV6-1|.
TGTGCCAGCAGTGAATTCAGAGGGGATTTAGATCAGCCCCAGCATTTT
CASSEFRGDLDQPQHF
>few|TRBJ2-5|TRBV3-1|.
TGTGCCAGCAGCCAAGAGGGAGAACGGGACGGCTCGGGACCCCAGTACTTC
CASSQEGERDGSGPQYF